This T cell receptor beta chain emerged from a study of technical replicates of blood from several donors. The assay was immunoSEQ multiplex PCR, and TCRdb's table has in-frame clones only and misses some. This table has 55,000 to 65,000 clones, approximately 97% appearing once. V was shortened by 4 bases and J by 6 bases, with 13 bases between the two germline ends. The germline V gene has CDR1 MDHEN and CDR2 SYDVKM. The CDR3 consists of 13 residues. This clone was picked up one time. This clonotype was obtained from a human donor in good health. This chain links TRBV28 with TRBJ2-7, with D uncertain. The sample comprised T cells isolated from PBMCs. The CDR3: CASSWVPASEQYF. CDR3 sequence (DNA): TGTGCCAGCAGTTGGGTCCCAGCGTCCGAGCAGTACTTC.